This TCR beta chain is drawn from a study of T-cell memory formation after mild COVID-19. Findings and limits, study-wide: Certain responding clones were present in pre-infection memory, suggesting participation of cross-reactive memory. Clonal second-wave expansions that peaked on day 37 had unconfirmed SARS-CoV-2 specificity. The main location of contracting CD4+ clones was CM and EM, and that of contracting CD8+ clones was EMRA.

TCRdb reprocessed the 5' RACE reads via MiXCR and lists one record per CDR3 protein. The table has roughly 40,000 distinct CDR3 sequences, 7.3% seen once. V was clipped by 6 bases and J by 4 bases, with 10 bases between them. This CDR3 contains 13 residues. Germline-derived CDR1 and CDR2 are DFQATT and SNEGSKA (reference sequence). About this clonotype: Its antigen is unidentified.

The chain joins TRBV20-1 to TRBJ2-6; D unclear. The sequencing sample was made of PBMCs or a T cell subset sorted from them (not recorded which). This TCR was sampled from a man aged 18 to 29 who had mild COVID-19 (a few samples of this study predate the infection). Cell type and time point are not known. The CDR3 loop reads CSAITSGANVLTF. In DNA form, the CDR3 reads TGCAGTGCCATCACTTCCGGGGCCAACGTCCTGACTTTC.